The 6 T cell receptor beta chains in this list originate from one sample, sequenced in a study of cytomegalovirus exposure and HLA in healthy donors. Use of 60 Vbeta and 13 Jbeta primers characterized the PCR. The repertoire was sequenced with immunoSEQ multiplex PCR; TCRdb's copy has only in-frame clones and lacks some. Here the sample spans some 140,000 clones, around 80% being singletons. Sequencing was done on a sample of PBMCs. The receptors stem from a man between 40 and 49 years old in good health and CMV-seropositive.

The genes are TRBV7-6 and TRBJ1-1; D is unclear. V dropped 1 base and J dropped 0 bases, with 9 bases sitting between them. Germline-derived CDR1 and CDR2 are SGHVS and FNYEAQ. CDR3 size: 15 residues. CDR3 nucleotides: TGTGCCAGCAGCTTAGGGGCCACCATGAACACTGAAGCTTTCTTT. Its protein is CASSLGATMNTEAFF.

The genes are TRBV4-1 and TRBJ1-4; TRBD1 aligns across 10 bases. Germline loops: CDR1 MGHRA, CDR2 YSYEKL. The junction had 2 bases not matched to a gene; V was cut back by 4 bases and J by 6 bases. This CDR3 spans 14 amino acids. CDR3: CASSPDRGDEKLFF. The CDR3 coding sequence is TGCGCCAGCAGCCCGGACAGGGGGGATGAAAAACTGTTTTTT.

V usage is TRBV19 and J usage is TRBJ1-4, with TRBD1 as a possible D gene (5 bases). The CDR3 is 16 amino acids. Germline CDR1 LNHDA, CDR2 SQIVND (reference sequence). V was clipped by 3 bases and J by 8 bases, with 19 bases between them. CDR3 nucleotide sequence: TGTGCCAGTAGTATCCCGCGGAGGGGTAGTCGAGAAAAACTGTTTTTT. It is translated as CASSIPRRGSREKLFF.

This clone was seen only a few times. V usage is TRBV2 and J usage is TRBJ1-3; 7 nucleotides align to TRBD1. V lost 2 bases to trimming and J lost 0 bases; unmatched junction nucleotides: 4. CDR3 length: 16 residues. The V gene's germline CDR1 is SNHLY and CDR2 FYNNEI. The CDR3 loop is CASSEQGVYSGNTIYF. The CDR3 coding sequence is TGTGCCAGCAGTGAACAGGGGGTATACTCTGGAAACACCATATATTTT.

Note on this clone: The sample contains more than one DNA sequence encoding this CDR3. V and J are TRBV4-2 and TRBJ1-2; unclear D gene. Germline assignment: CDR1 LGHNA and CDR2 YNFKEQ. V was clipped by 0 bases and J by 4 bases, with 12 bases between them. The CDR3 extends over 15 amino acids. For the CDR3, the DNA is TGTGCCAGCAGCCAAGATGTTGGGCCAGGCTATGGCTACACCTTC. Its translation: CASSQDVGPGYGYTF.

This chain's CDR3 is CASSTGTGVGVAEAFF. CDR3 in DNA: TGCGCCAGCAGCACCGGGACAGGGGTGGGTGTGGCTGAAGCTTTCTTT. The chain employs TRBV5-1 and TRBJ1-1; 10 bases fit TRBD1. The germline V gene encodes CDR1 SGHRS and CDR2 YFSETQ. The CDR3 sequence is 16 residues long. J lost 6 bases, V lost 4 bases, and 12 bases had no gene match.